The sequence of this TCR beta chain was determined in a study of radiation and T cells in renal cell carcinoma. Findings of the study overall: Dominant CDR3 motifs occupied more repertoire in irradiated than control tumors. Top 100 clonotypes averaged about 54% in irradiated versus about 43% in nephrectomy-only tumors.

The treatment denotes: treatment-naive control, cytoreductive nephrectomy. Measured with immunoSEQ multiplex PCR; TCRdb has only the in-frame clones, and not every one. The table records about 15,000 clones, 50% to 60% of them present only once. Germline values: CDR1 MNHNS, CDR2 SASEGT. V was clipped by 4 bases and J by 4 bases; unmatched bases: 4. The CDR3 extends over 14 amino acids. Remarks on this clone: Its cognate antigen is unknown.

The sequences come from tumor tissue, collected from a patient whose treatment was nephrectomy without radiotherapy. This chain links TRBV6-1 with TRBJ2-1, with 7 bases aligning to TRBD1. This receptor was taken from a man aged 45-65 years with renal cell carcinoma. CDR3 in amino acids: CASSGQGAYNEQFF. The DNA of the CDR3 is TGTGCCAGCAGTGGACAGGGTGCTTACAATGAGCAGTTCTTC.